This TCR beta chain was observed in a study of control samples from healthy donors and cancer patients. The germline V gene has CDR1 MNHNY and CDR2 SVGAGI (reference sequence). V lost 5 bases, J lost 0 bases, and 8 bases lay in between. The CDR3 extends over 15 amino acids. This clone was observed a single time. Clones were sequenced by immunoSEQ multiplex PCR, and TCRdb holds only the in-frame ones, with some missing. The sample holds 50,000 to 55,000 clones, 85% to 95% seen once. The clonotype originates from a man aged 25 to 40 in good health. Sample: blood. The chain couples TRBV6-6 to TRBJ1-6; D is unclear. The CDR3 reads CASSAVSSYNSPLHF. In DNA form, the CDR3 reads TGTGCCAGCAGTGCGGTTAGCTCCTATAATTCACCCCTCCACTTT.